This T cell receptor beta chain was sequenced in a study of technical replicates of blood from a few donors. Only in-frame clones appear in the TCRdb table, and some are missing; sequencing was by immunoSEQ multiplex PCR. The repertoire consists of under 85,000 clones, with under 98% occurring once and the leading ten covering about 0.24%. This CDR3 has 13 residues. CDR1 is SGHDT and CDR2 is YYEEEE in the germline V gene. V was shortened by 7 bases and J by 6 bases, with 16 bases between the two germline ends. The TCR originated in a human donor in good health. The chain employs TRBV5-6 and TRBJ1-1; D call uncertain. Sequenced: T cells isolated from PBMCs. The CDR3 nucleotides are TGTGCCAGCGCGTCCGCGGGGTTTTCTGAAGCTTTCTTT. It translates to CASASAGFSEAFF.